This section outlines one T cell receptor (beta chain) sequence together with its context. The antigen is undetermined. What was sequenced were expressed TCRB transcripts, since all of the isolated RNA had been reverse transcribed. Repertoires were generated with immunoSEQ multiplex PCR, while TCRdb's copy carries only in-frame clones and drops some. The repertoire holds fewer than 350,000 clones, with over 14% as singletons. This sample is drawn from a study of beta chain features in type 1 diabetes. Germline V gene sequence: CDR1 SGHNT, CDR2 YYREEE (reference sequence). After removal of 5 bases from V and 2 bases from J, the junction contained 11 bases not matched to a gene. The CDR3 covers 16 residues. The study, taken as a whole, reports: There were fewer insertions and more deletions at the VDJ junctions of type 1 diabetes patients. Within each of all four CD4+ subsets, Type 1 diabetes patients had TCRB CDR3s that were moderately but significantly shorter.

Sample: naive CD4+ T cells from blood. The TCR sequence derives from a young man with type 1 diabetes. The rearrangement uses TRBV5-4 and TRBJ2-5; 8 bases are shared with TRBD2. CDR3 sequence reads: CASRTKAGALQETQYF. In DNA, the CDR3 is TGTGCCAGCAGAACCAAAGCGGGGGCCCTACAAGAGACCCAGTACTTC.